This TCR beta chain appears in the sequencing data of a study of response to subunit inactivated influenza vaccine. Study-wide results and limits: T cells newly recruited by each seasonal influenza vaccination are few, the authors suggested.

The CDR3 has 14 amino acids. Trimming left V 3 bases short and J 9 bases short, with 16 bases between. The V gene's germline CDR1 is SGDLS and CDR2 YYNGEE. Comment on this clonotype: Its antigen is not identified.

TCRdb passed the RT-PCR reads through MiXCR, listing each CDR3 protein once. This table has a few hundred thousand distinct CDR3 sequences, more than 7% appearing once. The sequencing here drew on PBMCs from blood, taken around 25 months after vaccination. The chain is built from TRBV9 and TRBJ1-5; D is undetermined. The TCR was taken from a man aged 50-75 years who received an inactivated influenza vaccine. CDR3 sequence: CASSAAGGPTPQHF. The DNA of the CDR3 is TGTGCCAGCAGCGCCGCGGGTGGCCCCACGCCCCAGCATTTT. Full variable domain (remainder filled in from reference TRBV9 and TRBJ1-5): DSGVTQTPKHLITATGQRVTLRCSPRSGDLSVYWYQQSLDQGLQFLIQYYNGEERAKGNILERFSAQQFPDLHSELNLSSLELGDSALYFCASSAAGGPTPQHFGDGTRLSIL.